The 18 T cell receptor beta chains given below trace back to one sample, sequenced in a study of vaccination effects on CD4 cells after COVID-19. The antigens for these receptors are not known. Antigen-specific CD4+ T cells expanded by the ViraFEST assay with viral peptide pools were then sequenced. Investigators separated out CD4+ T cells once about eleven days of culture had passed. Of the BNT162b2 and mRNA-1273 vaccines, participants received two doses of one or the other. Sequencing used immunoSEQ multiplex PCR; TCRdb keeps in-frame clones, though not all of them. This sample has about 72,000 clones; 80% to 85% occur once, and the top ten carry more than 1%. Source: CD4+ T cells from PBMCs cultured with HCoV-229E spike peptides, taken after COVID-19 vaccination. These receptors were taken from a human donor who received a COVID-19 vaccine.

The CDR3 loop reads CASSVGGLNTEAFF. In nucleotides, the CDR3 is TGCGCCAGCAGCGTCGGAGGGTTGAACACTGAAGCTTTCTTT. The chain is built from TRBV5-1 and TRBJ1-1, with D unclear. Per germline, CDR1 SGHRS and CDR2 YFSETQ. Trimming took 4 bases from V and 0 from J, leaving 10 bases between them. The CDR3 is 14 amino acids.

This sequence joins TRBV10-1 and TRBJ2-7; the D gene could be TRBD1 or TRBD2 (6 bases each). V was clipped by 6 bases and J by 6 bases, with 27 bases between them. The CDR3 length is 17 residues. CDR1 is WNHNN, CDR2 SYGVQD, per germline (reference sequence). DNA for the CDR3: TGCGCCAGCAGGGCGGGGACATCGAGGCTCCTTCCTGGCGAGCAGTACGTC. Encoded protein: CASRAGTSRLLPGEQYV.

The chain uses TRBV7-3 and TRBJ2-5; 9 nucleotides line up with TRBD2. The CDR3 extends over 14 amino acids. V lost 3 bases and J lost 5; bases outside the gene matches: 4. Germline CDR1 and CDR2: SGHTA and FQGTGA. The chain's CDR3 is CASSLAGGRETQYF. In nucleotides, the CDR3 is TGTGCCAGCAGCTTGGCGGGGGGGCGGGAGACCCAGTACTTC.

The chain has TRBV6-1 and TRBJ2-5; tentatively, D is TRBD2 (7 bases). CDR1 is MNHNS and CDR2 is SASEGT in the germline V gene. The CDR3 is 14 amino acids. V was cut by 2 bases and J by 5 bases, with 12 bases left in between. The CDR3 DNA sequence: TGTGCCAGCAGTGAACCGGGGGGCAGGGAGACCCAGTACTTC. The encoded protein is CASSEPGGRETQYF.

The rearrangement links TRBV7-9 to TRBJ2-2, with D possibly TRBD2 on 5 matching bases. CDR3 length equals 14 residues. With 5 bases removed from V and 2 bases from J, the gap between germline ends came to 9 bases. From germline, CDR1 is SEHNR and CDR2 FQNEAQ (reference sequence). CDR3 coding DNA: TGTGCCAGCAGCCCTCGGACTAACACCGGGGAGCTGTTTTTT. Amino acid sequence: CASSPRTNTGELFF.

The chain has TRBV6-5 and TRBJ1-5; TRBD1 aligns across 9 bases. CDR3 length: 14 amino acids. Looked up from germline, CDR1 is MNHEY and CDR2 is SVGAGI. With 6 bases clipped from V and 2 bases from J, the junction kept 2 bases outside the gene matches. CDR3 sequence: CASRDRGRNQPQHF. The CDR3 nucleotides are TGTGCCAGCAGGGACAGGGGTCGCAATCAGCCCCAGCATTTT.

The V gene is TRBV6-6, the J gene TRBJ1-2; tentative D call: TRBD1 (6 bases). Germline values: CDR1 MNHNY, CDR2 SVGAGI (reference sequence). CDR3 length: 13 amino acids. V was shortened by 4 bases and J by 4 bases, with 10 bases between the two germline ends. The CDR3 DNA follows: TGTGCCAGCAGTTCCGGACAGAGCTATGGCTACACCTTC. This codes for CASSSGQSYGYTF.

The chain links TRBV27 to TRBJ1-4, with D tentatively TRBD1 (5 bases). Germline V CDR1 and CDR2: MNHEY, SMNVEV (reference sequence). V was clipped by 5 bases and J by 5 bases, with 9 bases between them. This CDR3 region has 13 residues. As DNA, the CDR3 is TGTGCCAGCAGTCAGGGACGGAATGAAAAACTGTTTTTT. It yields the protein CASSQGRNEKLFF.

The chain has TRBV28 and TRBJ1-3, with D possibly matching TRBD1 (5 bases). The CDR3 is made up of 15 amino acids. V was cut by 8 bases and J by 3 bases, with 17 bases left in between. From germline, CDR1 is MDHEN and CDR2 SYDVKM. CDR3 in DNA: TGTGCCAGCCTCCTGGCGGGGGGGGGTGGAAACACCATATATTTT. Protein: CASLLAGGGGNTIYF.

The chain combines TRBV6-6 with TRBJ2-2; the D call may be TRBD1 or TRBD2 (5 bases each). CDR3 size: 15 residues. Germline lookup yields CDR1 MNHNY and CDR2 SVGAGI (reference sequence). Deletions cut 4 bases from V and 2 bases from J, with 11 bases between. For the CDR3, the DNA is TGTGCCAGCAGTTTCCGGGACGGAAACACCGGGGAGCTGTTTTTT. The encoded protein is CASSFRDGNTGELFF.

This clone has a handful of counts. The rearrangement joins TRBV7-8 to TRBJ1-1, with TRBD1 identical over 8 bases. Germline V CDR1 and CDR2: SGHVS, FQNEAQ. The trim removed 5 bases at V and 0 bases at J, leaving 5 bases unmatched. The CDR3 spans 15 residues. The DNA of the CDR3 is TGTGCCAGCAGCAGACAGGGGAGAATGAACACTGAAGCTTTCTTT. It yields the protein CASSRQGRMNTEAFF.

This chain connects TRBV28 to TRBJ1-2; 9 bases fit TRBD1. This CDR3 contains 13 residues. Germline V gene lookup returns CDR1 MDHEN and CDR2 SYDVKM. The ends lost 5 bases at V and 4 bases at J; junction bases unmatched: 2. CDR3 region: CASSGDRAYGYTF. The CDR3 nucleotides read TGTGCCAGCAGTGGGGACAGGGCCTATGGCTACACCTTC.

The CDR3 DNA is TGTGCCAGTAGTGGAAGACAGGGGGCCTCTTATGGAAGCGAGACCCAGTACTTC. Translated, it gives CASSGRQGASYGSETQYF. The chain carries TRBV19 and TRBJ2-5; 10 bases fit TRBD1. The CDR3 totals 18 residues. Germline V gives CDR1 LNHDA, CDR2 SQIVND (reference sequence). The ends lost 5 bases at V and 5 bases at J; junction bases unmatched: 17. The variable domain in full, completed from reference TRBV19 and TRBJ2-5, reads DGGITQSPKYLFRKEGQNVTLSCEQNLNHDAMYWYRQDPGQGLRLIYYSQIVNDFQKGDIAEGYSVSREKKESFPLTVTSAQKNPTAFYLCASSGRQGASYGSETQYFGPGTRLLVL.

This chain joins TRBV6-5 and TRBJ2-7, with D possibly TRBD2 on 6 matching bases. CDR1 is MNHEY and CDR2 is SVGAGI in the germline V gene. The CDR3 length is 15 residues. V lost 6 bases and J 2 bases, leaving 17 bases between the germline ends. CDR3: CASSRNRDSPYEQYV. CDR3 nucleotide sequence: TGTGCCAGCAGCCGTAATCGGGACTCTCCCTACGAGCAGTACGTC.

This sequence joins TRBV7-3 and TRBJ2-1, with 8 nucleotides matching TRBD1. The CDR3 runs to 15 residues. The trim removed 3 bases at V and 6 bases at J, leaving 7 bases unmatched. Germline CDR1 and CDR2: SGHTA and FQGTGA. This CDR3 reads CASSLTTGAANEQFF. DNA of the CDR3: TGTGCCAGCAGCTTGACGACAGGGGCTGCCAATGAGCAGTTCTTC.

The J gene is TRBJ2-3, the V gene TRBV7-2; tentatively, D is TRBD1 (6 bases). Germline V lookup: CDR1 SGHTA, CDR2 FQGNSA. This CDR3 is built from 13 residues. V was clipped by 5 bases and J by 8 bases, with 14 bases between them. The CDR3 DNA sequence: TGTGCCAGCAGCGTCCAACAGGGTGGTACGCAGTATTTT. Translating it yields CASSVQQGGTQYF.

The chain joins TRBV12-5 to TRBJ1-4; D perhaps matches TRBD1 (6 bases). From germline, CDR1 is LGHNT and CDR2 FRNRAP. This CDR3 comprises 14 residues. Trimming took off 3 bases at V and 5 bases at J, with 10 bases between the two ends. The CDR3 loop is CASGLGQSNEKLFF. CDR3 coding DNA: TGTGCTAGTGGTTTAGGACAGTCAAATGAAAAACTGTTTTTT.

This clone was seen a handful of times. This chain connects TRBV5-1 to TRBJ1-2, with D possibly being TRBD1 (5 bases). CDR1 and CDR2 from the germline V gene are SGHRS and YFSETQ. This CDR3 spans 13 amino acids. V was trimmed by 3 bases and J by 8 bases, leaving 14 bases between them. The CDR3 sequence: CASSYTGPAGYTF. The CDR3 region has the DNA TGCGCCAGCAGCTATACAGGCCCAGCGGGCTACACCTTC.